This paragraph reports one TCR beta chain. What it binds is not known. The CDR3 spans 10 residues. Trimming removed 7 bases from V and 7 bases from J, with 8 bases in between. Germline CDR1 reads MGHDK; CDR2 reads SYGVNS. These data are taken from a study of T cell repertoires in cytomegalovirus infection. Turning to the study itself: Both CMV infection and a matching HLA type were indicated by public TCR beta signatures.

From the reads, TCRdb called clonotypes with MiXCR, one entry per CDR3 protein. The sample has 200,000 to 300,000 distinct CDR3 sequences; roughly 13% are singletons. Whole-study results and caveats: Predominance within the ex vivo response was attributable to HLA-C-restricted CMV-specific TCR beta clonotypes. The study identified carriers of CMV plus the relevant HLA from cumulative public TCR beta family frequency.

V gene TRBV25-1 combines with J gene TRBJ2-7; D unresolved. Sample: PBMCs. The sequence derives from a human donor in good health (CMV status not recorded). Some clones in this sample may be carry-over from other donors' samples. CDR3 sequence: CASMSEEQYF. The CDR3 DNA reads as TGTGCCAGCATGTCGGAAGAGCAGTACTTC.